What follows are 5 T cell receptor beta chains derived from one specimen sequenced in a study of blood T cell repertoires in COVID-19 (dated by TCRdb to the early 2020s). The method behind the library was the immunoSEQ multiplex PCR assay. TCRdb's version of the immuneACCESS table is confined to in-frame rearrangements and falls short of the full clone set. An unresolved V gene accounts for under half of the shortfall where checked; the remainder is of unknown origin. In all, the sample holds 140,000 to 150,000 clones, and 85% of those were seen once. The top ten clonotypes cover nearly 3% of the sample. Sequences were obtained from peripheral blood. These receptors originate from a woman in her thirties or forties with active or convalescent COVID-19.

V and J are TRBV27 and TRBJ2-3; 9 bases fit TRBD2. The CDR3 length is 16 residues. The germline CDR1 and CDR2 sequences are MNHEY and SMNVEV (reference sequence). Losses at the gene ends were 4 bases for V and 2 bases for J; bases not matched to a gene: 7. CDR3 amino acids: CASSSRRGGATDTQYF. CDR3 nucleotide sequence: TGTGCCAGCAGTTCCCGGCGGGGGGGGGCCACAGATACGCAGTATTTT.

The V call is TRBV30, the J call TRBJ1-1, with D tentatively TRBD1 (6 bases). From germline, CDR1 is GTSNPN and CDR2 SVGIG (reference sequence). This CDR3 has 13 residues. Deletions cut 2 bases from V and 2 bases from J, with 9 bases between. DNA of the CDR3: TGTGCCTGGAGTCTACAGGGAAACACTGAAGCTTTCTTT. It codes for CAWSLQGNTEAFF. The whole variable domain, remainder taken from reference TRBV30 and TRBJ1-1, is SQTIHQWPATLVQPVGSPLSLECTVEGTSNPNLYWYRQAAGRGLQLLFYSVGIGQISSEVPQNLSASRPQDRQFILSSKKLLLSDSGFYLCAWSLQGNTEAFFGQGTRLTVV.

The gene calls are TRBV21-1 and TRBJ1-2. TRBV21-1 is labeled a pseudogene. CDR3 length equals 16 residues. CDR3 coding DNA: TGTGCCAGCAGCAAAGGGCTAAAGGGACTCACCTATGGCTACACCTTC. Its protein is CASSKGLKGLTYGYTF.

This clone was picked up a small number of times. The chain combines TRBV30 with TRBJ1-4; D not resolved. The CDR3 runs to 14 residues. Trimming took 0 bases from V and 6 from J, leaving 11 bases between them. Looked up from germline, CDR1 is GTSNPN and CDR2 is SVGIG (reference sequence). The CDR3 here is CAWSVLGGDEKLFF. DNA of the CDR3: TGTGCCTGGAGTGTATTGGGAGGAGATGAAAAACTGTTTTTT.

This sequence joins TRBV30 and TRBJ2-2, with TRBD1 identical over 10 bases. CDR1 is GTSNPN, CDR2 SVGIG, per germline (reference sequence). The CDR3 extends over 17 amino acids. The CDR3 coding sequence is TGTGCTAAACGATCCGGGACAGGGGCCCATTTCACCGGGGAGCTGTTTTTT. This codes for CAKRSGTGAHFTGELFF. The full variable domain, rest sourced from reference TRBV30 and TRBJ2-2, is SQTIHQWPATLVQPVGSPLSLECTVEGTSNPNLYWYRQAAGRGLQLLFYSVGIGQISSEVPQNLSASRPQDRQFILSSKKLLLSDSGFYLCAKRSGTGAHFTGELFFGEGSRLTVL.